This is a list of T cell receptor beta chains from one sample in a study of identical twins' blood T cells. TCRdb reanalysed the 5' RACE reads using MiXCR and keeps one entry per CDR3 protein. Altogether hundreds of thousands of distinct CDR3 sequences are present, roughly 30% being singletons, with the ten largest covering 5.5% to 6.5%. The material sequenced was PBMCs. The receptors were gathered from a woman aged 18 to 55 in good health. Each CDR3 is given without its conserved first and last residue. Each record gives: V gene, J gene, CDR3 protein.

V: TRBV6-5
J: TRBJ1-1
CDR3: ASSADSPMNTEAF

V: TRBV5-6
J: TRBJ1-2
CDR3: ASSLRLAGYT

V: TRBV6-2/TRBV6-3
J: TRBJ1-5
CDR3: ASSYSTRGGGPQH

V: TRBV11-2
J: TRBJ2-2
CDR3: ASSFGAGHAGELF

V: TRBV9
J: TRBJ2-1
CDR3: ASSVGIAVEQF

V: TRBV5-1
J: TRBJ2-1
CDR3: ASSQSGTPVYNEQF

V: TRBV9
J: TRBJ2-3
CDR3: ASSPKAFTDTQY

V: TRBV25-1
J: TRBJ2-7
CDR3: ASSEVDYEQY

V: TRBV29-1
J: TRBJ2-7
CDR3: SVVLAGTYEQY

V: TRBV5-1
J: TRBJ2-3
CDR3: ASSQQDTQY

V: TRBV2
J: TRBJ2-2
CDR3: ANQRSGGSNTGELF

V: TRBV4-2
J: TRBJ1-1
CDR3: ASSQDYTGKGTEAF

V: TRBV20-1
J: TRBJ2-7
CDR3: SAINGANYPYEQY

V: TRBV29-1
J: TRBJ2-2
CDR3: SVEQGTTGELF

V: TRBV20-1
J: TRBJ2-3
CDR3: SARAPPGQADTQY

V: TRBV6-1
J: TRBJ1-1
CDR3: ASSPRGEGLNTEAF

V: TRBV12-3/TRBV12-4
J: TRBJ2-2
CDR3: ASSLGHGGTGELF

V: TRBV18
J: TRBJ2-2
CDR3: ASSPRDRENTGELF

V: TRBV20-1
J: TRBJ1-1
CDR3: SARDYETAKAF

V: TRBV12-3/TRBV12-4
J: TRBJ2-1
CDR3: ASTHGGLARISYNEQF

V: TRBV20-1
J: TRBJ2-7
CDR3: SATTQLAGGPSYEQY

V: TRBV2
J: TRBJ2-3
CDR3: ASLLISTDTQY